These 23 T cell receptor beta chains originate from one sample sequenced in a study of shared clonotypes between healthy human individuals. The repertoire was sequenced with immunoSEQ multiplex PCR; TCRdb's copy has only in-frame clones and lacks some. This sample carries about 600,000 clones, 95% to 98% of them seen once, and the ten largest clones take 0.3%. CD8 cells classed as naive were CD45RO-negative and positively selected for CCR7, excluding terminally differentiated effector memory CD45RA+ cells. Sequenced sample: naive CD8+ T cells sorted from blood. The receptors here all came from a man aged 25 to 40 in good health.

V usage is TRBV7-2 and J usage is TRBJ2-7; D perhaps matches TRBD1 (6 bases). Germline CDR1 and CDR2: SGHTA and FQGNSA. The V gene lost 3 bases and the J gene lost 2 bases, with 8 bases spanning the gap. CDR3 length: 13 residues. The CDR3 loop is CASSFEGAYEQYF. In DNA, the CDR3 is TGTGCCAGCAGCTTTGAGGGGGCCTACGAGCAGTACTTC.

In this sample, this clone turned up once. The CDR3: CASSQEGSTYEQYF. CDR3 nucleotides: TGCGCCAGCAGCCAAGAGGGATCTACTTACGAGCAGTACTTC. V gene TRBV4-1 combines with J gene TRBJ2-7; D unresolved. Germline V gene data show CDR1 as MGHRA and CDR2 as YSYEKL. The CDR3 has 14 residues. V was shortened by 0 bases and J by 4 bases, with 10 bases between the two germline ends.

The chain carries TRBV9 and TRBJ2-7; 12 nucleotides line up with TRBD2. This CDR3 spans 16 amino acids. V shed 4 bases and J 0 bases; nucleotides not matched to a gene: 5. The germline CDR1 and CDR2 sequences are SGDLS and YYNGEE. CDR3 in amino acids: CASSSRTSGASYEQYF. The CDR3 region has the DNA TGTGCCAGCAGCTCACGGACTAGCGGGGCCTCCTACGAGCAGTACTTC. Full variable domain (missing parts from reference TRBV9 and TRBJ2-7): DSGVTQTPKHLITATGQRVTLRCSPRSGDLSVYWYQQSLDQGLQFLIQYYNGEERAKGNILERFSAQQFPDLHSELNLSSLELGDSALYFCASSSRTSGASYEQYFGPGTRLTVT.

V usage is TRBV5-1 and J usage is TRBJ1-2; D may be TRBD1 (5 bases). Germline V gene data show CDR1 as SGHRS and CDR2 as YFSETQ. The CDR3 has 13 residues. The ends were cut back, 4 bases at V and 8 bases at J, with 15 bases in the middle. CDR3 DNA: TGCGCCAGCAGCCCCCGGGGCCAGAAGGGCTACACCTTC. It is translated as CASSPRGQKGYTF. Full variable domain (missing parts from reference TRBV5-1 and TRBJ1-2): KAGVTQTPRYLIKTRGQQVTLSCSPISGHRSVSWYQQTPGQGLQFLFEYFSETQRNKGNFPGRFSGRQFSNSRSEMNVSTLELGDSALYLCASSPRGQKGYTFGSGTRLTVV.

Comment on this clone: One junction end does not reproduce the germline sequence, and a read error may be involved. This chain joins TRBV7-9 and TRBJ2-7; 7 bases are a match to TRBD1. Germline V lookup: CDR1 SEHNR, CDR2 FQNEAQ (reference sequence). This CDR3 contains 11 residues. The CDR3 loop reads CASSLDRGRHF. The CDR3 DNA reads as TGTGCCAGCAGCTTAGACAGGGGTCGACATTTC.

The V and J genes are TRBV12-5 and TRBJ2-2, with a possible D match to TRBD2 (5 bases). CDR1 and CDR2 from the germline V gene are LGHNT and FRNRAP. CDR3 length: 12 amino acids. Trimming cost V 7 bases and J 7 bases, with 10 bases left between them. The CDR3 loop reads CASARGYGELFF. DNA for the CDR3: TGTGCTAGTGCCAGAGGGTACGGGGAGCTGTTTTTT.

This chain uses TRBV5-1 with TRBJ2-2, with D maybe TRBD2 (5 bases). V lost 2 bases and J 6 bases, leaving 8 bases between the germline ends. CDR1 is SGHRS and CDR2 is YFSETQ in the germline V gene. This CDR3 spans 13 amino acids. The CDR3 sequence is CASSFAGAGELFF. The CDR3 DNA reads TGCGCCAGCAGCTTTGCGGGCGCCGGGGAGCTGTTTTTT.

V is TRBV9 and J is TRBJ2-1, with D uncertain. V was trimmed by 1 base and J by 6 bases, leaving 5 bases between them. Germline CDR1 reads SGDLS; CDR2 reads YYNGEE. CDR3 size: 12 residues. This chain's CDR3 is CASSVMGNEQFF. CDR3 nucleotides: TGTGCCAGCAGCGTAATGGGCAATGAGCAGTTCTTC.

The chain links TRBV9 to TRBJ2-1, with 13 bases aligning to TRBD2. Trimming cost V 2 bases and J 9 bases; bases outside gene matches: 2. CDR1 is SGDLS and CDR2 is YYNGEE in the germline V gene. This CDR3 has 14 amino acids. The CDR3 bases are TGTGCCAGCAGCGTTGGACTAGCGGGAGTTGAGCAGTTCTTC. Residues: CASSVGLAGVEQFF.

The V and J genes are TRBV29-1 and TRBJ2-7; TRBD1 aligns across 11 bases. CDR3 length: 13 residues. Germline CDR1 reads SQVTM; CDR2 reads ANQGSEA. Trimming took 4 bases from V and 3 from J; bases not matched to a gene: 2. Here the CDR3 DNA reads TGCAGCGTTGCCGGGACAGGGGGCTACGAGCAGTACTTC. It specifies CSVAGTGGYEQYF.

CDR3 DNA: TGTGCCAGCAGGGGAAAACCTGGGGGCAATCAGCCCCAGCATTTT. This translates into CASRGKPGGNQPQHF. The chain couples TRBV28 to TRBJ1-5; no clear D. Per germline, CDR1 MDHEN and CDR2 SYDVKM. V was shortened by 6 bases and J by 2 bases, with 14 bases between the two germline ends. The CDR3 totals 15 residues.

V gene TRBV7-9 combines with J gene TRBJ2-4; no clear D. Per germline, CDR1 SEHNR and CDR2 FQNEAQ (reference sequence). The V end was cut by 4 bases, the J end by 3 bases, with 13 bases between. The CDR3 spans 15 residues. CDR3 residues: CASSSALGFKNIQYF. The CDR3 DNA reads as TGTGCCAGCAGCTCGGCGCTGGGCTTCAAAAACATTCAGTACTTC.

The V and J genes are TRBV5-4 and TRBJ2-7; 9 nucleotides align to TRBD2. The CDR3 runs to 13 residues. V shed 4 bases, J shed 2 bases, and the junction held 1 base outside the gene matches. CDR1 and CDR2 from the germline V gene are SGHNT and YYREEE (reference sequence). The CDR3 spells CASSPSGTYEQYF. In DNA form, the CDR3 reads TGTGCCAGCAGCCCTAGCGGGACCTACGAGCAGTACTTC.

The chain is built from TRBV6-7 and TRBJ2-5; TRBD2 matches at 14 bases. TRBV6-7 is an ORF; its function is uncertain. Losses at the gene ends were 5 bases for V and 5 bases for J; bases not matched to a gene: 4. CDR3 length equals 15 residues. The CDR3 loop reads CASSRLAGGGETQYF. DNA for the CDR3: TGTGCCAGCAGTCGACTAGCGGGAGGGGGGGAGACCCAGTACTTC.

The chain is built from TRBV5-8 and TRBJ2-2; tentative D call: TRBD1 (5 bases). Trimming took off 3 bases at V and 0 bases at J, with 9 bases between the two ends. Germline CDR1 reads SGHTS; CDR2 reads YDEGEE. The CDR3 loop spans 15 amino acids. CDR3 bases: TGTGCCAGCAGCTCTTGGACACCGAACACCGGGGAGCTGTTTTTT. Translating it yields CASSSWTPNTGELFF.

The chain is built from TRBV7-2 and TRBJ1-2; no clear D gene. This CDR3 contains 13 residues. Germline V gives CDR1 SGHTA, CDR2 FQGNSA. Trimming stripped 5 bases from V and 2 bases from J, with 9 bases between. CDR3 region: CASSLGRNYGYTF. CDR3 nucleotide sequence: TGTGCCAGCAGCCTTGGGCGGAACTATGGCTACACCTTC.

The chain joins TRBV28 to TRBJ2-1; 8 positions match TRBD2. The CDR3 spans 15 residues. CDR1 MDHEN and CDR2 SYDVKM come from the germline V gene. The V segment lost 6 bases and the J segment 0 bases; nucleotides outside the gene matches: 4. DNA of the CDR3: TGTGCCAGCAGCCGGGGGGGGAGCTCCTACAATGAGCAGTTCTTC. Translated: CASSRGGSSYNEQFF. The whole variable domain, filled in from reference TRBV28 and TRBJ2-1, reads DVKVTQSSRYLVKRTGEKVFLECVQDMDHENMFWYRQDPGLGLRLIYFSYDVKMKEKGDIPEGYSVSREKKERFSLILESASTNQTSMYLCASSRGGSSYNEQFFGPGTRLTVL.

The chain employs TRBV27 and TRBJ2-6; D not resolved. Germline V gene sequence: CDR1 MNHEY, CDR2 SMNVEV (reference sequence). V lost 3 bases to trimming and J lost 0 bases, with 6 bases between them. The CDR3 runs 15 residues. CDR3 sequence reads: CASSLFLSGANVLTF. Here the CDR3 DNA reads TGTGCCAGCAGTTTGTTCCTCTCTGGGGCCAACGTCCTGACTTTC.

The V call is TRBV27, the J call TRBJ2-3; 9 bases are a match to TRBD2. The CDR3 is made up of 17 amino acids. V shed 0 bases, J shed 0 bases, and the junction held 4 bases outside the gene matches. Germline values: CDR1 MNHEY, CDR2 SMNVEV (reference sequence). Here the CDR3 reads CASSLSASGVSTDTQYF. The CDR3 nucleotides read TGTGCCAGCAGTTTATCGGCTAGCGGGGTTAGCACAGATACGCAGTATTTT.

The chain uses TRBV2 and TRBJ1-3, with unresolved D. Trimming pared 7 bases from V and 0 bases from J, leaving 10 bases between. This CDR3 has 14 amino acids. Germline V gene data show CDR1 as SNHLY and CDR2 as FYNNEI. The CDR3 DNA reads as TGTGCCAGCATGCCGGGGATCTCTGGAAACACCATATATTTT. It yields the protein CASMPGISGNTIYF.

This clone showed up just once. This chain connects TRBV7-2 to TRBJ2-1, with 7 bases that match TRBD2. The CDR3 has 15 residues. Germline values: CDR1 SGHTA, CDR2 FQGNSA. V lost 6 bases to trimming and J lost 6 bases; unmatched junction nucleotides: 11. The CDR3 protein is CASRVAGAAGNEQFF. The CDR3 nucleotides read TGTGCCAGCAGAGTCGCGGGAGCCGCGGGCAATGAGCAGTTCTTC.

The V gene is TRBV6-5, the J gene TRBJ1-1; D ambiguous. V was shortened by 6 bases and J by 7 bases, with 12 bases between the two germline ends. CDR3 size: 12 residues. Germline assignment: CDR1 MNHEY and CDR2 SVGAGI. The CDR3 DNA is TGTGCCAGCAGCCGGTATCACAATGAAGCTTTCTTT. Its translation: CASSRYHNEAFF.

The chain combines TRBV10-3 with TRBJ2-3, with D possibly being TRBD2 (6 bases). The V end lost 9 bases, the J end lost 0 bases, and 10 bases lay between the germline ends. Germline V gene data show CDR1 as ENHRY and CDR2 as SYGVKD. CDR3 length equals 13 residues. The CDR3, as DNA: TGTGCCATAGGCGGAGGGAGCACAGATACGCAGTATTTT. Translated, it gives CAIGGGSTDTQYF.